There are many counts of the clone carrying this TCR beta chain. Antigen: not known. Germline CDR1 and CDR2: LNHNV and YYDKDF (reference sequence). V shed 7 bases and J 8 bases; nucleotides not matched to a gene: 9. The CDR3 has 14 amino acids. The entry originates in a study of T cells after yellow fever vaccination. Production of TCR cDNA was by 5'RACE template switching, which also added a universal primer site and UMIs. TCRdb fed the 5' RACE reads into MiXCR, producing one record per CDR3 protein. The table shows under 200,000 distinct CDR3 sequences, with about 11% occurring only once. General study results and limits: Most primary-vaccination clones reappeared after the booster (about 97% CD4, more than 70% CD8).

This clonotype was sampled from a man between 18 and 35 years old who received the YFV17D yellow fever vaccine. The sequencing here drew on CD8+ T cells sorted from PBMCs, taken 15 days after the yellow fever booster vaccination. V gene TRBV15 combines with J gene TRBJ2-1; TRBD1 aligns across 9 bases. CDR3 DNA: TGTGCCACCACAGAGACAGGGGGTTTCGATGAGCAGTTCTTC. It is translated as CATTETGGFDEQFF. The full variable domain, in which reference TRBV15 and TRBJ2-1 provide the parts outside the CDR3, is DAMVIQNPRYQVTQFGKPVTLSCSQTLNHNVMYWYQQKSSQAPKLLFHYYDKDFNNEADTPDNFQSRRPNTSFCFLDIRSPGLGDTAMYLCATTETGGFDEQFFGPGTRLTVL.